A selection of T cell receptor beta chains follows, all from one sample in a study of T cell repertoires in cytomegalovirus infection. TCRdb re-called the reads through MiXCR, storing one row per CDR3 protein. Among approximately 1,000,000 distinct CDR3 sequences, 30% to 40% were seen once, and the ten largest hold about an eighth. These receptors are not linked to any known antigen. This material consisted of cultured CD8+ T cells from PBMCs, taken from culture after CMV antigen stimulation. These receptors all come from a human donor in good health (CMV status not recorded). Some clones in this sample may be carry-over from other donors' samples. The CDR3 runs from the conserved cysteine through the conserved F or W. The order of the fields is J gene, clone size, V gene, CDR3 length, D gene, CDR3 DNA, CDR3 protein. D genes are given only for firm matches. Clone sizes are given selectively: once, few, many, or a class where the clone is expanded.

TRBJ1-2	few	TRBV6-5	19	.	TGTGCCAGCAGTTACCGGCGATTTATTCGGGACACCCCCGAGGAGGGCTACACCTTC	CASSYRRFIRDTPEEGYTF
TRBJ1-1	.	TRBV5-6	16	.	TGTGCCAGCAGCTTGTCCACCCAGGGGAGTGGCACTGAAGCTTTCTTT	CASSLSTQGSGTEAFF
TRBJ2-1	many	TRBV7-3	12	TRBD1	TGTGCCAGCAGCTGGACAGGTTCTGAGCAGTTCTTC	CASSWTGSEQFF
TRBJ2-1	few	TRBV6-2/TRBV6-3	17	.	TGTGCCAGCAGTTACGAGGAGGGGGGGCTCTCTTATAATGAGCAGTTCTTC	CASSYEEGGLSYNEQFF
TRBJ1-1	many	TRBV7-2	17	.	TGTGCCAGCAGCTTAGGAACCGACAGACCAATAACAACTGAAGCTTTCTTT	CASSLGTDRPITTEAFF
TRBJ2-1	.	TRBV10-3	16	.	TGTGCCATCAGTGAATTCCGCCAAACCTCCTACAATGAGCAGTTCTTC	CAISEFRQTSYNEQFF
TRBJ2-1	.	TRBV10-3	17	TRBD2	TGTGCCATCAGTGAGTCTGCGACTAGCGGGGCCTACAATGAGCAGTTCTTC	CAISESATSGAYNEQFF
TRBJ1-1	.	TRBV7-2	15	.	TGTGCCAGCAGCTTAGGGTCACAGGGAAGAACTGAAGCTTTCTTT	CASSLGSQGRTEAFF
TRBJ1-2	few	TRBV5-1	16	.	TGCGCCAGCAGCCCAACAGGCCTGGAAAGGGGCTATGGCTACACCTTC	CASSPTGLERGYGYTF
TRBJ1-2	.	TRBV29-1	13	.	TGCAGCGTTGAAGATCGGCAGGGAAAAGGCTACACCTTC	CSVEDRQGKGYTF
TRBJ1-1	.	TRBV25-1	17	.	TGTGCCAGCAGTCCACAACTAGGACGGGAGTTGAACACTGAAGCTTTCTTT	CASSPQLGRELNTEAFF
TRBJ1-6	.	TRBV5-4	14	.	TGTGCCAGCAGCCCAGACAGCTCAAATTCACCCCTCCACTTT	CASSPDSSNSPLHF
TRBJ2-3	.	TRBV7-4	16	TRBD1	TGTGCCAGCAGCTTAGCCAGGGGGCAAGGTGGAGATACGCAGTATTTT	CASSLARGQGGDTQYF
TRBJ2-7	.	TRBV10-3	17	.	TGTGCCATCAGCTCCGTCGGCGGGACAACTCCAACCTACGAGCAGTACTTC	CAISSVGGTTPTYEQYF
TRBJ2-3	.	TRBV7-6	19	TRBD2	TGTGCCAGCAGTCCGCGGACTAGCGGGGGGACTATTCACACAGATACGCAGTATTTT	CASSPRTSGGTIHTDTQYF
TRBJ2-7	many	TRBV5-5	12	TRBD1	TGTGCCAGCAGCGGAACAGGGGACGAGCAGTACTTC	CASSGTGDEQYF
TRBJ2-5	few	TRBV6-5	15	TRBD1	TGTGCCAGCAGTGGACAGGGGGAAAGGATAGAGACCCAGTACTTC	CASSGQGERIETQYF
TRBJ2-3	.	TRBV5-1	16	.	TGCGCCAGCAGCCCCCGTGCGGCTAGCGGCACAGATACGCAGTATTTT	CASSPRAASGTDTQYF
TRBJ2-7	many	TRBV7-9	18	TRBD1	TGTGCCAGCAGCCCCAAGCTAGGGGACAGGGGTCCCTCCTACGAGCAGTACTTC	CASSPKLGDRGPSYEQYF
TRBJ1-1	.	TRBV13	15	TRBD1	TGTGCCAGCAGCCATCAACAGGGGAGGGACACTGAAGCTTTCTTT	CASSHQQGRDTEAFF
TRBJ2-5	many	TRBV7-8	15	.	TGTGCCAGCAGCTTAGATATGGGGGCCCAAGAGACCCAGTACTTC	CASSLDMGAQETQYF
TRBJ1-1	.	TRBV6-1	14	.	TGTGCCAGCAGGTCGCTTTATAGGGACACTGAAGCTTTCTTT	CASRSLYRDTEAFF
TRBJ2-3	.	TRBV27	12	.	TGTGCCAGCAGCCGTGACAGAACTTTTCGGCATTTT	CASSRDRTFRHF
TRBJ1-1	few	TRBV2	18	TRBD1	TGTGCCAGCGATGAGGTGGGACAGGGGGTAGCGGGAAACACTGAAGCTTTCTTT	CASDEVGQGVAGNTEAFF
TRBJ2-5	few	TRBV6-6	12	.	TGTGCCAGCTTGAAGAATCAAGAGACCCAGTACTTC	CASLKNQETQYF
TRBJ1-1	few	TRBV12-3/TRBV12-4	17	TRBD1	TGTGCCAGCAGTTTGATTACAGGGGTTTTTGGTAGAACTGAAGCTTTCTTT	CASSLITGVFGRTEAFF
TRBJ2-1	.	TRBV4-1	17	TRBD2	TGCGCCAGCAGCCAAGATACTAGCGGGGGGGCGATCAATGAGCAGTTCTTC	CASSQDTSGGAINEQFF
TRBJ2-6	.	TRBV6-5	18	TRBD1	TGTGCCATCGCCCCGACAGGGCTCTTTCACTCTGGGGCCAACGTCCTGACTTTC	CAIAPTGLFHSGANVLTF
TRBJ1-5	.	TRBV7-9	17	.	TGTGCCAGCAGCTCCGACCTCAAAACGGGTAGCAATCAGCCCCAGCATTTT	CASSSDLKTGSNQPQHF
TRBJ2-1	many	TRBV7-8	20	TRBD1	TGTGCCAGCAGCTACGGACAGGGGGCTAGAAGGGTTCCCCCCTACAATGAGCAGTTCTTC	CASSYGQGARRVPPYNEQFF
TRBJ1-6	once	TRBV2	16	.	TGTGCCAGCAGTGAATGGGCACACTCCTATAATTCACCCCTCCACTTT	CASSEWAHSYNSPLHF
TRBJ2-5	.	TRBV6-1	14	.	TGTGCCAGCAGTTCCTTGACAGGAGAAGAGACCCAGTACTTC	CASSSLTGEETQYF
TRBJ1-2	.	TRBV4-1	15	TRBD1	TGCGCCGGCAGCCGATTGACAGGGGGTGACTATGGCTACACCTTC	CAGSRLTGGDYGYTF
TRBJ1-2	few	TRBV12-3/TRBV12-4	13	.	TGTGCCAGCAGGAGCGGAGCAGATTATGGCTACACCTTC	CASRSGADYGYTF
TRBJ1-4	few	TRBV19	16	.	TGTGCCAGTAGTACCTCCTTGGGGCGGATTAATGAAAAACTGTTTTTT	CASSTSLGRINEKLFF
TRBJ1-5	few	TRBV2	13	.	TGTGCCAGCAGTGAAGGCAGGGGTGAGCCCCAGCATTTT	CASSEGRGEPQHF
TRBJ2-1	many	TRBV7-2	15	.	TGTGCCAGCAGCTTGGGCGTATTCTCCTACAATGAGCAGTTCTTC	CASSLGVFSYNEQFF
TRBJ2-3	.	TRBV18	13	TRBD2	TGTGCCAGCCACGGGGGGAATACAGATACGCAGTATTTT	CASHGGNTDTQYF
TRBJ1-1	many	TRBV4-1	18	.	TGCGCCAGCAGCCAAGACTTGCAACGGGGTGCCATGAACACTGAAGCTTTCTTT	CASSQDLQRGAMNTEAFF
TRBJ2-3	few	TRBV4-3	17	TRBD2	TGCGCCAGCAGCCCTCGGTGGCTAGCGGGGGCCAGGGATACGCAGTATTTT	CASSPRWLAGARDTQYF
TRBJ1-3	.	TRBV12-5	16	TRBD1	TGTGCTAGTGGTTTGGCCACTTGGACAGGGGCGGACACCATATATTTT	CASGLATWTGADTIYF
TRBJ1-5	.	TRBV14	15	.	TGTGCCAGCAGCCAAGATTGGGGGGCCGCACAGCCCCAGCATTTT	CASSQDWGAAQPQHF